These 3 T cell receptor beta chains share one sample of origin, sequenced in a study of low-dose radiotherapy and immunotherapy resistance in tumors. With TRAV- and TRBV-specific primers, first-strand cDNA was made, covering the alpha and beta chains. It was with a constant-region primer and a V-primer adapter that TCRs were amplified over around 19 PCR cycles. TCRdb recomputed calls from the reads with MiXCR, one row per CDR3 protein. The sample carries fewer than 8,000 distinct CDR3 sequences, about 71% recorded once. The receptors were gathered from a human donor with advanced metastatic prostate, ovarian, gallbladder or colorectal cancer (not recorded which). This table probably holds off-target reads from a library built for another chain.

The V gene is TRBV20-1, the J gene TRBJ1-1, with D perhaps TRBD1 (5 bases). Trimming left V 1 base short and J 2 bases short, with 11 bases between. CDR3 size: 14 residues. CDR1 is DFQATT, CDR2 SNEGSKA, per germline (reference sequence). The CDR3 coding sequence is TGCAGTGCTAGAGGCTTGACAGTAAACACTGAAGCTTTCTTT. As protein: CSARGLTVNTEAFF.

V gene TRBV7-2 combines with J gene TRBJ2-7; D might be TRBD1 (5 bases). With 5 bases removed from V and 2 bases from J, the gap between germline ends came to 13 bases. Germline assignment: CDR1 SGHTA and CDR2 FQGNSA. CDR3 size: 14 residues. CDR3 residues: CASSLVTETYEQYF. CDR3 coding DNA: TGTGCCAGCAGCCTCGTGACAGAGACCTACGAGCAGTACTTC.

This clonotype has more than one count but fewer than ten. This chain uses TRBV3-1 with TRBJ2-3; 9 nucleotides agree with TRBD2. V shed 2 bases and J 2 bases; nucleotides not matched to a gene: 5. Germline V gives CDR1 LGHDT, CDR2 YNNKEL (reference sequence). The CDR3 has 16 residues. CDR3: CASSQWGGRDTDTQYF. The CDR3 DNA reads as TGTGCCAGCAGCCAATGGGGCGGGAGGGACACAGATACGCAGTATTTT.